This TCR beta chain is drawn from a study of blood T cell repertoires in COVID-19. Study summary: Acute and convalescent COVID-19 specimens originated in the United States, Italy and Spain.

Original methodology: The assay estimated nucleated cells by amplifying reference gene primers. Generated by immunoSEQ multiplex PCR, the TCRdb table keeps only in-frame clones and is missing some. V, J and clone size are those of that table, while D and trimming were read from the DNA. This table holds 200,000 to 300,000 clones, roughly 90% found once. Sequencing was done on a sample of peripheral blood. The sequence was collected from a human donor in a cohort sampled during active COVID-19.

CDR3 residues: CASSFRTGWTGELFF. DNA of the CDR3: TGTGCCAGCAGTTTTAGGACAGGGTGGACCGGGGAGCTGTTTTTT. This chain links TRBV6-6 with TRBJ2-2, with 8 positions matching TRBD1. The length of the CDR3 is 15 residues. Trimming at V came to 4 bases and at J to 5 bases, leaving 6 bases not matched to a gene. Germline loops: CDR1 MNHNY, CDR2 SVGAGI (reference sequence).